This entry features one TCR beta chain sequence. No antigen is known for it. Single viable CD3+CD4+CD8-CD45RO+ cells were sorted as the memory CD4+ T cells. Sequencing used immunoSEQ multiplex PCR; TCRdb keeps in-frame clones, though not all of them. The sample carries under 100,000 clones, 75% to 90% recorded once. The data were obtained in a study of memory CD4+ T cells and cytomegalovirus serostatus. Background on the study: Of the healthy Belgian adults, nine or ten were CMV seropositive and 24 seronegative.

General study findings and limits: CD4+ memory repertoires contained about 40% of the roughly 160 reported CMV TCRbeta sequences.

Sequenced material: memory CD4+ T cells from blood. The source is an adult in good health and CMV-seronegative.

CDR3 nucleotide sequence: TGCAGCGCTTCGACAGGGCGAAACACTGAAGCTTTCTTT. Its translation: CSASTGRNTEAFF. The chain recombines TRBV29-1 with TRBJ1-1; 7 positions match TRBD1. This CDR3 spans 13 amino acids. V dropped 7 bases and J dropped 2; count of bases not matched to a gene: 7. CDR1 and CDR2 (germline): SQVTM, ANQGSEA.